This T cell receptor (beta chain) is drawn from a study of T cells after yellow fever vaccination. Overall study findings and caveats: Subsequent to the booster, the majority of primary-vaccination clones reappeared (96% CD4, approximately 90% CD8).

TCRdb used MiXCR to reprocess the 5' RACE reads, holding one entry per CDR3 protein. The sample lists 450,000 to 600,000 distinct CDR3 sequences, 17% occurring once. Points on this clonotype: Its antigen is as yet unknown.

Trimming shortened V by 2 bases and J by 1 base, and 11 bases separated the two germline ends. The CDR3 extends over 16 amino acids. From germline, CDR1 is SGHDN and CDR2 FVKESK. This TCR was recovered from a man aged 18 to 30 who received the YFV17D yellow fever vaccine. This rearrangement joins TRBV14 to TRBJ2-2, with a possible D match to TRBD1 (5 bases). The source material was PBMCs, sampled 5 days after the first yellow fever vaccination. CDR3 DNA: TGTGCCAGCAGCCAACAGGGTCTAGGGAACACCGGGGAGCTGTTTTTT. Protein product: CASSQQGLGNTGELFF.